This paragraph reports one T cell receptor (beta chain). Its antigen is currently unknown. There are 14 residues in the CDR3. The sample belongs to a study of cytomegalovirus exposure and HLA in healthy donors. Study-wide results and caveats: With high specificity and sensitivity, the classifier reportedly diagnosed cytomegalovirus status. Rarity characterized most TCR sequences, yet some public TCRs appeared in many donors.

Vbeta (60) and Jbeta (13) primers were used in the PCR. As handled by the study authors: Approximately 79 million unique TCR beta chains, roughly 11 million of them shared, were counted by a later analysis. Profiling relied on immunoSEQ multiplex PCR, and the TCRdb table lists in-frame clones only, not all of them. That table furnishes V, J and clone size, whereas the DNA furnished D and trimming. The sample has 150,000 to 200,000 clones; roughly 85% are singletons. The chain is built from TRBV21-1 and TRBJ2-7; the DNA was not used to check the table's D call, TRBD2. TRBV21-1 constitutes a pseudogene. This clonotype was sampled from a man between 35 and 55 years old in good health and CMV-seropositive. The sequencing sample was made of PBMCs. CDR3 loop: CASSRAGTSSEQYF. The CDR3 region has the DNA TGTGCCAGCAGCAGAGCCGGGACTAGTAGCGAGCAGTACTTC.